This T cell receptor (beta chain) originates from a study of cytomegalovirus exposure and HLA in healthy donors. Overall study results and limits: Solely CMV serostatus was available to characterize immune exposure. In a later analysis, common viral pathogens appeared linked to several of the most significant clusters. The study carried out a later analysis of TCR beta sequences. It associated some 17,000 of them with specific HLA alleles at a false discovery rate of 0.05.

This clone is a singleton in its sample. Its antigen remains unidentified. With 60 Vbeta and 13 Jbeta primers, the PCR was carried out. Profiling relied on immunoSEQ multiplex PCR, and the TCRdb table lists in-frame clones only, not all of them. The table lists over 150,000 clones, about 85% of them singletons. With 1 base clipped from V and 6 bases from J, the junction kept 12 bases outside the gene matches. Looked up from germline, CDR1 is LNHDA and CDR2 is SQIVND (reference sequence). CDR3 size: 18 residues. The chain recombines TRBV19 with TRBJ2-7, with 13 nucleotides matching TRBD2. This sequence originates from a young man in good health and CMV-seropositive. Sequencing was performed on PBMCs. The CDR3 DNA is TGTGCCAGTAGTATAGGACTAGCGGGAGGCCCCTTTCCATCCGAGCAGTACGTC. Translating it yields CASSIGLAGGPFPSEQYV.